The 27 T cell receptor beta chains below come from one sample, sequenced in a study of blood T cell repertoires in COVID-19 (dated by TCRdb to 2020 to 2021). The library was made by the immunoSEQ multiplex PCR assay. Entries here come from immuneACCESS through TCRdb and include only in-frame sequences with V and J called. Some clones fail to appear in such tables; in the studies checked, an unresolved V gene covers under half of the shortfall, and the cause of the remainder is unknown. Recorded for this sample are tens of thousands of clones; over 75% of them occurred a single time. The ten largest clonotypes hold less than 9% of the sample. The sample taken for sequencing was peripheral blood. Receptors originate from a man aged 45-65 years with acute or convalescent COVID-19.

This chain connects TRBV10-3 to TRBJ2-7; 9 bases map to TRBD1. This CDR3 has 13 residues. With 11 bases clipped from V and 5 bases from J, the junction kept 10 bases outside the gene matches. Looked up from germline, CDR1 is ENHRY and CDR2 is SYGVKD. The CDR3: CAVTGTGSNEQYF. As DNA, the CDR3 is TGTGCCGTAACCGGGACAGGGTCCAACGAGCAGTACTTC.

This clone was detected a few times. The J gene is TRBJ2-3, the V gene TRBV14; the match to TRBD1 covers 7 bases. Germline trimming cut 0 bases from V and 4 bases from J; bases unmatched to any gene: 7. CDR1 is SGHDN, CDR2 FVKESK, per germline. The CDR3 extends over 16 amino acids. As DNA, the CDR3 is TGTGCCAGCAGCCAAGATTCCTCGCAGGGGGCAGATACGCAGTATTTT. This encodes CASSQDSSQGADTQYF.

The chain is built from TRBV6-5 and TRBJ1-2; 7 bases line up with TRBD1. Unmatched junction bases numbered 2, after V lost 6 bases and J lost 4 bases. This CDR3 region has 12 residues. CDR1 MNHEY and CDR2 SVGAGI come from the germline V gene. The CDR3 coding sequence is TGTGCCAGCAGCCGGGACAGCTATGGCTACACCTTC. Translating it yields CASSRDSYGYTF.

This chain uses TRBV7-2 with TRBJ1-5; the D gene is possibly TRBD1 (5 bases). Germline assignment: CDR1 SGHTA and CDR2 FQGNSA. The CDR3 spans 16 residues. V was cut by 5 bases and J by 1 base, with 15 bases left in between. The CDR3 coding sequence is TGTGCCAGCAGCCCCCTCCAGGGATCAAGCAATCAGCCCCAGCATTTT. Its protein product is CASSPLQGSSNQPQHF. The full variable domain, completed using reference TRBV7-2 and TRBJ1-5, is GAGVSQSPSNKVTEKGKDVELRCDPISGHTALYWYRQSLGQGLEFLIYFQGNSAPDKSGLPSDRFSAERTGGSVSTLTIQRTQQEDSAVYLCASSPLQGSSNQPQHFGDGTRLSIL.

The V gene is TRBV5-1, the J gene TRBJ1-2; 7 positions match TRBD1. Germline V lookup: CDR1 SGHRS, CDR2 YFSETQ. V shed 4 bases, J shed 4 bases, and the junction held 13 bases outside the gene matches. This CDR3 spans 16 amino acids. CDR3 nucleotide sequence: TGCGCCAGCAGCCAACTGCCGGGACAGAGTCTCTATGGCTACACCTTC. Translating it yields CASSQLPGQSLYGYTF.

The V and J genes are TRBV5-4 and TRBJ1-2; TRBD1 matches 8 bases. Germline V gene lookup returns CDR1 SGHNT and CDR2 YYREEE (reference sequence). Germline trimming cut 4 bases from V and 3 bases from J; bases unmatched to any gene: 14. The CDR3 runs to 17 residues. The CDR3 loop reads CASSHPYSDRGDYGYTF. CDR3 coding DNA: TGTGCCAGCAGCCACCCATATTCCGACAGGGGCGACTATGGCTACACCTTC. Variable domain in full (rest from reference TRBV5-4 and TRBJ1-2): ETGVTQSPTHLIKTRGQQVTLRCSSQSGHNTVSWYQQALGQGPQFIFQYYREEENGRGNFPPRFSGLQFPNYSSELNVNALELDDSALYLCASSHPYSDRGDYGYTFGSGTRLTVV.

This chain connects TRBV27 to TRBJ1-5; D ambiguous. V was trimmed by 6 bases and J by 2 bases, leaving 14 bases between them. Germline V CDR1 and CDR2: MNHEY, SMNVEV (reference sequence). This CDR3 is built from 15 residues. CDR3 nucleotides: TGTGCCAGCAGCAACAGCCCCGTTGGCAATCAGCCCCAGCATTTT. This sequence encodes CASSNSPVGNQPQHF.

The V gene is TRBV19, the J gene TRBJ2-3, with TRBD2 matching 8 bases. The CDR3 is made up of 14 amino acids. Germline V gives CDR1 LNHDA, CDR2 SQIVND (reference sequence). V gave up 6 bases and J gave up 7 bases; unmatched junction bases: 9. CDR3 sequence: CASSLAGGVNTQYF. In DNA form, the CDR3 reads TGTGCCAGTAGCCTAGCCGGGGGGGTGAATACGCAGTATTTT.

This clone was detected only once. CDR3 protein: CASTGGGKYYEQYF. DNA of the CDR3: TGTGCCAGCACCGGGGGGGGCAAATACTACGAGCAGTACTTC. V is TRBV28 and J is TRBJ2-7; 8 bases map to TRBD2. CDR3 length: 14 amino acids. Germline CDR1 is MDHEN and CDR2 is SYDVKM. V lost 7 bases to trimming and J lost 3 bases; unmatched junction nucleotides: 8.

The CDR3 spells CASSPVDINAGYTF. CDR3 sequence (DNA): TGTGCCAGCAGCCCAGTCGATATCAACGCTGGCTACACCTTC. V usage is TRBV7-2 and J usage is TRBJ1-2; no clear D. Trimming removed 5 bases from V and 7 bases from J, with 17 bases in between. The CDR3 sequence is 14 residues long. The V gene's germline CDR1 is SGHTA and CDR2 FQGNSA.

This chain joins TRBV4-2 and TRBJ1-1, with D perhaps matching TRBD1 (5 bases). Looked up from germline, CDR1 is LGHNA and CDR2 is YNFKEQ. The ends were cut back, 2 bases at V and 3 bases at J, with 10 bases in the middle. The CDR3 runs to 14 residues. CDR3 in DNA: TGTGCCAGCAGCCAAAACGGAGGGGACACTGAAGCTTTCTTT. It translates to CASSQNGGDTEAFF.

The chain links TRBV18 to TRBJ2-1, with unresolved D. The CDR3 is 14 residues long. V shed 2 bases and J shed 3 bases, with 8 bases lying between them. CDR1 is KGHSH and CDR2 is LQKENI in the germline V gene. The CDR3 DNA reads TGTGCCAGCTCACCAGGGCAAGACTACAATGAGCAGTTCTTC. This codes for CASSPGQDYNEQFF.

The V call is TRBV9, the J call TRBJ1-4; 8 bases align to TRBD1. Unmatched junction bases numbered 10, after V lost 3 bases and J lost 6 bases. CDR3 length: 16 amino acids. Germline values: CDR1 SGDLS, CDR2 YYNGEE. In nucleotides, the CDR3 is TGTGCCAGCAGCGCCAGGGGGCGCGGATTGGATGAAAAACTGTTTTTT. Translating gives CASSARGRGLDEKLFF. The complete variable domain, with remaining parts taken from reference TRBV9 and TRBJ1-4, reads DSGVTQTPKHLITATGQRVTLRCSPRSGDLSVYWYQQSLDQGLQFLIQYYNGEERAKGNILERFSAQQFPDLHSELNLSSLELGDSALYFCASSARGRGLDEKLFFGSGTQLSVL.

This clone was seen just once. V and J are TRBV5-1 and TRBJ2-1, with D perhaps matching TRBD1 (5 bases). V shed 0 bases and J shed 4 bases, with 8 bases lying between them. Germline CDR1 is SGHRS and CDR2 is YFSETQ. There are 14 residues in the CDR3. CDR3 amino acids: CASSLGQNYNEQFF. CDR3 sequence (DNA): TGCGCCAGCAGCTTGGGACAGAATTACAATGAGCAGTTCTTC.

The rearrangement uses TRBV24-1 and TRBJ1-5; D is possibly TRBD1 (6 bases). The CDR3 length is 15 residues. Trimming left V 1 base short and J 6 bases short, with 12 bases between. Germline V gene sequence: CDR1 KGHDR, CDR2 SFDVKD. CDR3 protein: CATSDFGRGRQPQHF. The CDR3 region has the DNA TGTGCCACCAGTGATTTCGGCAGGGGCCGTCAGCCCCAGCATTTT.

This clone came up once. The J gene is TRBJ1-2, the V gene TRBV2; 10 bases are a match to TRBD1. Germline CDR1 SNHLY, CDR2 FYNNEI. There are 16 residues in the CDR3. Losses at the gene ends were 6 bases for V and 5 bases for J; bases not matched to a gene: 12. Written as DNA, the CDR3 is TGTGCCAGCAGCATCCTACCGGGACAGGGGTTATATGGCTACACCTTC. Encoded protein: CASSILPGQGLYGYTF.

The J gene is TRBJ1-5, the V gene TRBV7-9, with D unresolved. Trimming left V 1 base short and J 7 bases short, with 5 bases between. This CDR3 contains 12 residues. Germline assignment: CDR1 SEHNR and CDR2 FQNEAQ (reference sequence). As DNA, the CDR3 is TGTGCCAGCAGCTTAGGTCTCCAGCCCCAGCATTTT. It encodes CASSLGLQPQHF. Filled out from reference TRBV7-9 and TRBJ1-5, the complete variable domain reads DTGVSQNPRHKITKRGQNVTFRCDPISEHNRLYWYRQTLGQGPEFLTYFQNEAQLEKSRLLSDRFSAERPKGSFSTLEIQRTEQGDSAMYLCASSLGLQPQHFGDGTRLSIL.

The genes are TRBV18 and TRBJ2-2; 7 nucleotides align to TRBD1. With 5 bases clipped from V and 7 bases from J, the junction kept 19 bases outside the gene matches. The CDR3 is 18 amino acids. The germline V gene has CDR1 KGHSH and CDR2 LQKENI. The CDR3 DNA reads TGTGCCAGCTCATCCAACTCAGTCCCAGTCGCAGGGGGCGGGGAGCTGTTTTTT. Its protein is CASSSNSVPVAGGGELFF.

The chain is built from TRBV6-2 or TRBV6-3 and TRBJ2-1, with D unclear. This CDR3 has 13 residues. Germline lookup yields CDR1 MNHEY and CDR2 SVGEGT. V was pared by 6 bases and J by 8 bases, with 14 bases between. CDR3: CASSSSRAYEQFF. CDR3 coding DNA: TGTGCCAGCAGCTCCTCCCGAGCTTATGAGCAGTTCTTC.

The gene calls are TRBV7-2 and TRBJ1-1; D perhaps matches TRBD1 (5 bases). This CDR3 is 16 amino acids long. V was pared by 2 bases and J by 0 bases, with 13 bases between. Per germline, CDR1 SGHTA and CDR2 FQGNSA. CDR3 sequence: CASSLWAGMLNTEAFF. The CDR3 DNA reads TGTGCCAGCAGCTTATGGGCAGGGATGCTGAACACTGAAGCTTTCTTT.

In DNA form, the CDR3 reads TGTGCCAGTAGTATCAGGGGGAACACTGAAGCTTTCTTT. It yields the protein CASSIRGNTEAFF. The chain combines TRBV19 with TRBJ1-1, with D possibly being TRBD1 (6 bases). The CDR3 totals 13 residues. The germline gives CDR1 LNHDA, CDR2 SQIVND (reference sequence). Trimming took 3 bases from V and 1 from J, leaving 6 bases between them.

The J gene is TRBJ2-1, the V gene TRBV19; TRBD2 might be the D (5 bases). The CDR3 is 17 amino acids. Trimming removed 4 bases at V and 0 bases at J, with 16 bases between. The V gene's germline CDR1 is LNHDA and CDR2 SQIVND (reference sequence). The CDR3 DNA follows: TGTGCCAGTAGTACCTCTAGCTACCCGTCCTCCTACAATGAGCAGTTCTTC. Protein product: CASSTSSYPSSYNEQFF.

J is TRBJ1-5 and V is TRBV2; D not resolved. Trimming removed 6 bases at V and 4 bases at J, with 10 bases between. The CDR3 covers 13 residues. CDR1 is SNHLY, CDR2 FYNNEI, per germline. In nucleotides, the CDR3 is TGTGCCAGCAGGGCGACTCGAAATCAGCCCCAGCATTTT. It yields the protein CASRATRNQPQHF.

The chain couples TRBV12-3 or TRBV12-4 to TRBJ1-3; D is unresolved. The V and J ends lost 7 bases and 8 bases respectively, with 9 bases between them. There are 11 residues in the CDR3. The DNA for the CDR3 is TGTGCCAGCAACACGAGGGACACCATATATTTT. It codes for CASNTRDTIYF.

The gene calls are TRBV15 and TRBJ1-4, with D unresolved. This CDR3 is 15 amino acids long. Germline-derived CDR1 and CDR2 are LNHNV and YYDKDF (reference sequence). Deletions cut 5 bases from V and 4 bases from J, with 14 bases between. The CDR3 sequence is CATSGLLTGNEKLFF. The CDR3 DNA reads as TGTGCCACCAGCGGGTTGCTCACGGGTAATGAAAAACTGTTTTTT.

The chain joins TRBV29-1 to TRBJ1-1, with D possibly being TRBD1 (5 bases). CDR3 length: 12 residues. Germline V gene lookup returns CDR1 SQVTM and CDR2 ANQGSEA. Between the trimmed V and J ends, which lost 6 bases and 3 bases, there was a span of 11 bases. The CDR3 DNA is TGCAGCGTGAAAACGGGGGACACTGAAGCTTTCTTT. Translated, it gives CSVKTGDTEAFF.

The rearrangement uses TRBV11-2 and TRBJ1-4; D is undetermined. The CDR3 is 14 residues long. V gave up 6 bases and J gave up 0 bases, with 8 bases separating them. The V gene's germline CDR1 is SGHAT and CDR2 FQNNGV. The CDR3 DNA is TGTGCCAGCAGTATCAGTACAACTAATGAAAAACTGTTTTTT. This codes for CASSISTTNEKLFF.